The 9 T cell receptor beta chains below come from one sample, sequenced in a study of blood T cell repertoires in COVID-19 (dated by TCRdb to about 2020). Libraries were prepared through the immunoSEQ multiplex PCR assay. The table was pulled from immuneACCESS by TCRdb, which kept in-frame rearrangements only. Such tables lose some clones; where checked, under half of the loss comes from unresolved V genes, and the rest has no known cause. The table for this sample lists 200,000 to 250,000 clones; about 90% of them were counted only once. Roughly 14% of the sample is held by the ten biggest clonotypes. The source material was PBMCs or T cells enriched from blood (not recorded which). Source of these receptors: a woman aged 45-59 years with acute COVID-19.

The CDR3: CASRDTGPYNEQFF. In DNA form, the CDR3 reads TGTGCCAGCCGCGATACAGGGCCCTACAATGAGCAGTTCTTC. The chain employs TRBV7-8 and TRBJ2-1; D may be TRBD1 (6 bases). V was pared by 8 bases and J by 2 bases, with 13 bases between. This CDR3 has 14 amino acids. Per germline, CDR1 SGHVS and CDR2 FQNEAQ.

J is TRBJ1-6 and V is TRBV28, with a possible D match to TRBD1 (5 bases). In germline, CDR1 is MDHEN, CDR2 SYDVKM. The V end lost 5 bases, the J end lost 6 bases, and 17 bases lay between the germline ends. The CDR3 spans 16 residues. CDR3 coding DNA: TGTGCCAGCAGTCTTCACCCGGGACTGACTAATTCACCCCTCCACTTT. It translates to CASSLHPGLTNSPLHF.

The chain has TRBV27 and TRBJ1-3, with 8 nucleotides matching TRBD1. V lost 5 bases to trimming and J lost 4 bases; unmatched junction nucleotides: 7. The CDR3 extends over 15 amino acids. The germline V gene has CDR1 MNHEY and CDR2 SMNVEV (reference sequence). The CDR3 bases are TGTGCCAGCAGTCCCTTAACAGGGGGAGGAAACACCATATATTTT. Translating it yields CASSPLTGGGNTIYF.

This clone was picked up one time. The rearrangement uses TRBV5-1 and TRBJ2-3; 8 bases match TRBD1. The CDR3 is 15 residues long. Germline CDR1 is SGHRS and CDR2 is YFSETQ. Trimming took 6 bases from V and 1 from J; bases not matched to a gene: 7. The CDR3 DNA reads TGCGCCAGCAAGCAGGCGGGACAGGGCACAGATACGCAGTATTTT. This codes for CASKQAGQGTDTQYF.

This clone was seen more than once but under ten times. The chain carries TRBV2 and TRBJ2-7, with D unclear. The CDR3 has 12 residues. The germline V gene encodes CDR1 SNHLY and CDR2 FYNNEI. The V gene lost 6 bases and the J gene lost 6 bases, with 12 bases spanning the gap. CDR3 amino acids: CASSGYLPEQYF. CDR3 bases: TGTGCCAGCAGCGGGTACCTCCCCGAGCAGTACTTC.

The rearrangement links TRBV7-2 to TRBJ2-7; no firm D call. The CDR3 consists of 13 residues. The germline CDR1 and CDR2 sequences are SGHTA and FQGNSA. V was shortened by 1 base and J by 4 bases, with 8 bases between the two germline ends. The CDR3 bases are TGTGCCAGCAGCTTAGGTCCAGGTTACGAGCAGTACTTC. Its protein product is CASSLGPGYEQYF. The full variable domain, with the rest looked up from reference TRBV7-2 and TRBJ2-7, is GAGVSQSPSNKVTEKGKDVELRCDPISGHTALYWYRQSLGQGLEFLIYFQGNSAPDKSGLPSDRFSAERTGGSVSTLTIQRTQQEDSAVYLCASSLGPGYEQYFGPGTRLTVT.

The rearrangement joins TRBV19 to TRBJ1-4; 9 nucleotides agree with TRBD1. The CDR3 covers 14 residues. Germline CDR1 reads LNHDA; CDR2 reads SQIVND (reference sequence). V lost 8 bases and J lost 7; bases outside the gene matches: 8. DNA for the CDR3: TGTGCCAGTCGGCCCACAGGGGGCCGTGAAAAACTGTTTTTT. Its protein is CASRPTGGREKLFF.

This chain connects TRBV10-3 to TRBJ2-1; 10 bases agree with TRBD1. Trimming at V came to 0 bases and at J to 10 bases, leaving 3 bases not matched to a gene. CDR1 and CDR2 (germline): ENHRY, SYGVKD. This CDR3 has 14 amino acids. Here the CDR3 reads CAISESTGGTEQFF. The CDR3 DNA follows: TGTGCCATCAGTGAGTCGACAGGGGGCACCGAGCAGTTCTTC.

The chain is built from TRBV7-8 and TRBJ2-7; possible D gene TRBD2, 6 bases. Germline values: CDR1 SGHVS, CDR2 FQNEAQ. The V and J ends lost 5 bases and 7 bases respectively, with 18 bases between them. The CDR3 consists of 14 residues. CDR3 region: CASSQLATLEEQYF. DNA for the CDR3: TGTGCCAGCAGCCAACTAGCCACCCTTGAAGAGCAGTACTTC.